What follows are 9 T cell receptor beta chains derived from one specimen sequenced in a study of CD8 T cells in Susac syndrome. An amount of RNA that ranged from roughly 0.5 to 1 ug was reverse transcribed with random hexamers. TCRdb re-called the immunoSEQ multiplex PCR reads with MiXCR, one entry per CDR3 protein. The sample holds some 150,000 distinct CDR3 sequences; approximately 95% are singletons and the top ten take roughly 0.14%. The sample taken for sequencing was CD4+ T cells from PBMCs. The receptors shown here come from a human donor with Susac syndrome.

The chain employs TRBV20-1 and TRBJ2-1; TRBD2 matches 14 bases. In germline, CDR1 is DFQATT, CDR2 SNEGSKA (reference sequence). CDR3 length equals 15 residues. Trimming at V came to 0 bases and at J to 7 bases, leaving 2 bases not matched to a gene. The chain's CDR3 is CSARDRTSGGNEQFF. CDR3 DNA: TGCAGTGCTAGAGATCGGACTAGCGGGGGGAATGAGCAGTTCTTC.

This chain uses TRBV5-6 with TRBJ2-3; unclear D gene. There are 13 residues in the CDR3. Trimming cost V 2 bases and J 6 bases, with 10 bases left between them. Germline CDR1 and CDR2: SGHDT and YYEEEE. This chain's CDR3 is CASSFFLEDTQYF. CDR3 in DNA: TGTGCCAGCAGCTTTTTCCTGGAGGATACGCAGTATTTT.

This chain joins TRBV21-1 and TRBJ1-1; the D call of TRBD1 is as the table states it, not checked on the DNA. TRBV21-1 is tagged as a pseudogene. The CDR3 extends over 16 amino acids. The CDR3 reads CASSHRQQRVNTEAFF. The CDR3 DNA follows: TGTGCCAGCAGCCACCGACAGCAACGGGTGAACACTGAAGCTTTCTTT.

The V gene is TRBV9, the J gene TRBJ2-7, with 13 bases aligning to TRBD2. The CDR3 sequence is 14 residues long. CDR1 is SGDLS and CDR2 is YYNGEE in the germline V gene. V lost 2 bases to trimming and J lost 6 bases; unmatched junction nucleotides: 2. The CDR3 region has the DNA TGTGCCAGCAGCGTGGGACTAGCGGGAACCGAGCAGTACTTC. Amino acids: CASSVGLAGTEQYF.

The CDR3 region has the DNA TGCAGCGTACCCCCTAGCGGGAGGGCCCCAGATACGCAGTATTTT. Translating it yields CSVPPSGRAPDTQYF. The rearrangement uses TRBV29-1 and TRBJ2-3; 12 bases align to TRBD2. Germline values: CDR1 SQVTM, CDR2 ANQGSEA. The V segment lost 6 bases and the J segment 4 bases; nucleotides outside the gene matches: 8. The CDR3 is 15 amino acids.

The rearrangement joins TRBV5-1 to TRBJ2-7; 8 positions match TRBD2. Germline CDR1 is SGHRS and CDR2 is YFSETQ. With V trimmed by 0 bases and J by 3 bases, 2 bases remained unmatched. The CDR3 covers 14 residues. The chain's CDR3 is CASSLAGLGYEQYF. The CDR3 nucleotides read TGCGCCAGCAGCTTGGCGGGACTAGGCTACGAGCAGTACTTC.

The V call is TRBV19, the J call TRBJ2-1; TRBD2 matches 8 bases. With V trimmed by 5 bases and J by 7 bases, 13 bases remained unmatched. Germline CDR1 LNHDA, CDR2 SQIVND (reference sequence). CDR3 length: 16 amino acids. CDR3 region: CASSSTTSEIWNEQFF. The CDR3 DNA sequence: TGTGCCAGTAGTTCAACGACTAGCGAAATTTGGAATGAGCAGTTCTTC.

This clonotype was observed once. The rearrangement uses TRBV10-3 and TRBJ2-7; D is unclear. CDR1 and CDR2 from the germline V gene are ENHRY and SYGVKD. Trimming pared 8 bases from V and 7 bases from J, leaving 12 bases between. The CDR3 is 11 residues long. CDR3 protein: CAIGKSMEQYF. CDR3 nucleotide sequence: TGTGCCATCGGCAAGTCTATGGAGCAGTACTTC.

The chain couples TRBV28 to TRBJ1-2; D is ambiguous. Germline V lookup: CDR1 MDHEN, CDR2 SYDVKM. CDR3 length: 14 amino acids. V was pared by 4 bases and J by 0 bases, with 9 bases between. The CDR3 DNA reads TGTGCCAGCAGTTCCCAGGAACCTAACTATGGCTACACCTTC. Encoded protein: CASSSQEPNYGYTF.